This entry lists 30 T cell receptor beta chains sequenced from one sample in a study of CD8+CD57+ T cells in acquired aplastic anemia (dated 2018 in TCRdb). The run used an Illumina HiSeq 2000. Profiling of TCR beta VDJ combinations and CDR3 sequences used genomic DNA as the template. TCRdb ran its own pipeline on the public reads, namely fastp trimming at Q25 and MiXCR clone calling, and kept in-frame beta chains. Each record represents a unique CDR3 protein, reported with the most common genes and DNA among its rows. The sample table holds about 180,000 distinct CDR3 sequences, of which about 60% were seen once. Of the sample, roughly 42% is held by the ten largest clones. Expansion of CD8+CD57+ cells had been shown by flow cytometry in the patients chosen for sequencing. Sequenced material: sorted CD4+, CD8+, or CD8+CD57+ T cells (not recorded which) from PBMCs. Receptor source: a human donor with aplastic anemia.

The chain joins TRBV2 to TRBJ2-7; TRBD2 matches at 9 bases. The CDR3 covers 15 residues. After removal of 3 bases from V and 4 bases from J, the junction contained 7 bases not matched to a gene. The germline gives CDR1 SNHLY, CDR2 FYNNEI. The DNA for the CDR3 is TGTGCCAGCAGTGATATGAGCGGGGGGACATACGAGCAGTACTTC. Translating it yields CASSDMSGGTYEQYF.

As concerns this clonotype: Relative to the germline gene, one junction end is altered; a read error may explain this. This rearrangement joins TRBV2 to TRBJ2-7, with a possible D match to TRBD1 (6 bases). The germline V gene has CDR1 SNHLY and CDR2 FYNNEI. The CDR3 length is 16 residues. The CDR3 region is CATSDSGTGTTYEQYF. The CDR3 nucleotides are TGTGCCACCAGTGATTCGGGTACAGGGACGACCTACGAGCAGTACTTC.

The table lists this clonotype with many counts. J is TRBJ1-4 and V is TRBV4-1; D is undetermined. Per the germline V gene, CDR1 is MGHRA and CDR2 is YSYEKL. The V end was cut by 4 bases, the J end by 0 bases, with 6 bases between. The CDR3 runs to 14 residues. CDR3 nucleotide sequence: TGCGCCAGCAGCCCCACTGCAACTAATGAAAAACTGTTTTTT. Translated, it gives CASSPTATNEKLFF.

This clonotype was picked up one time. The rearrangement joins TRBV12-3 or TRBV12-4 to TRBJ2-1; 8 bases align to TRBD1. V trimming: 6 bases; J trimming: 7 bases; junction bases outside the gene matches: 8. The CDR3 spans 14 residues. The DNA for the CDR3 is TGTGCCAGCAGACCACAGGGGGTAGGAAATGAGCAGTTCTTC. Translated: CASRPQGVGNEQFF.

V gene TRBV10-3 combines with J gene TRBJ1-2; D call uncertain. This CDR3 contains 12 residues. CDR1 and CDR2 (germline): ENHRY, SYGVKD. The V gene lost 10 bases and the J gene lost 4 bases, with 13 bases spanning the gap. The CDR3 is CASMASSYGYTF. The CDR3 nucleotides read TGTGCCAGCATGGCAAGCAGCTATGGCTACACCTTC.

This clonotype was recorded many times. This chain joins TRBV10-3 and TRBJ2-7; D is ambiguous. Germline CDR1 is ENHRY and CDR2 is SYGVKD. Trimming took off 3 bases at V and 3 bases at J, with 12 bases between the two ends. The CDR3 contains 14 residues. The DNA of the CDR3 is TGTGCCATCAGTGACCGGAAAAAACTCTACGAGCAGTACTTC. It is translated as CAISDRKKLYEQYF.

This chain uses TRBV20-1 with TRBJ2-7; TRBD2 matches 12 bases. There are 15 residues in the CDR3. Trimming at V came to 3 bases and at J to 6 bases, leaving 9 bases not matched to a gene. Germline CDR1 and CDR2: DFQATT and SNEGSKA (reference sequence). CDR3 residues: CSARTLAGGLSEQYF. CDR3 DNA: TGCAGTGCTAGGACTCTAGCGGGGGGGCTCAGCGAGCAGTACTTC.

The CDR3 bases are TGTGCCAGCAGCCTACGGACTAGCGGGGTGGGAGAGACCCAGTACTTC. Its protein is CASSLRTSGVGETQYF. The gene calls are TRBV7-8 and TRBJ2-5; TRBD2 matches 12 bases. The V gene's germline CDR1 is SGHVS and CDR2 FQNEAQ. This CDR3 has 16 residues. The J segment lost 4 bases and the V segment lost 5 bases, leaving 8 bases of the junction unmatched.

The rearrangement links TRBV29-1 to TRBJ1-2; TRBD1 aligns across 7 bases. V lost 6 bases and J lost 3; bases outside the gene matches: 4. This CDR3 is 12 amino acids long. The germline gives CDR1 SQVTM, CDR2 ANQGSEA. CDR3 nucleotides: TGCAGCGTGGGAGGACAGGACTATGGCTACACCTTC. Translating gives CSVGGQDYGYTF.

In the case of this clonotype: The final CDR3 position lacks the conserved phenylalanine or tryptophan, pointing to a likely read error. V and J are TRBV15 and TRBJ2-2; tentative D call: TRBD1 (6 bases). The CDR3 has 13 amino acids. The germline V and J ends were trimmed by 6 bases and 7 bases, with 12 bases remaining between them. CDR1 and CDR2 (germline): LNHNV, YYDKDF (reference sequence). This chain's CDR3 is CATSGRGGGELFS. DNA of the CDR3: TGTGCCACCAGTGGGCGAGGGGGCGGGGAGCTGTTTTCT.

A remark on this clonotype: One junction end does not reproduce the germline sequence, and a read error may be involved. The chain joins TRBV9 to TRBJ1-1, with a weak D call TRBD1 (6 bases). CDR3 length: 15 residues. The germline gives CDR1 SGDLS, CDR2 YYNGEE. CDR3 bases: TGTTCCAGCAGCGTAGCTACGACAGGTATCACTGAAGCTTTCTTT. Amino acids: CSSSVATTGITEAFF.

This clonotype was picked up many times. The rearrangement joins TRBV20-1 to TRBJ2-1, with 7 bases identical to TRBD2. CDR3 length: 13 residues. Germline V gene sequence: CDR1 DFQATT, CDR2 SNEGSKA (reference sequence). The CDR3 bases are TGCAGCTTCCTAGCGGTCTCCTACAATGAGCAGTTCTTC. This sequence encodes CSFLAVSYNEQFF.

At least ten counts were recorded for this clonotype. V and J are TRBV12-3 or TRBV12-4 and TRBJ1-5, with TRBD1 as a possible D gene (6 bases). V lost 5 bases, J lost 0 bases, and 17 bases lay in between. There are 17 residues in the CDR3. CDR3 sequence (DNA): TGTGCCAGCAGTCCCCCCAGGGGCCTCCTTAGCAATCAGCCCCAGCATTTT. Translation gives CASSPPRGLLSNQPQHF.

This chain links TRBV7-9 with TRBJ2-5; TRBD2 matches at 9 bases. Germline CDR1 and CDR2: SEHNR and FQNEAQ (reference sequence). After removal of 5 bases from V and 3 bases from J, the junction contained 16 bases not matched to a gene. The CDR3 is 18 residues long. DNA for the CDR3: TGTGCCAGCAGCCGGGATCGCGGGACTAGCACGACCAAAGAGACCCAGTACTTC. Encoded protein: CASSRDRGTSTTKETQYF.

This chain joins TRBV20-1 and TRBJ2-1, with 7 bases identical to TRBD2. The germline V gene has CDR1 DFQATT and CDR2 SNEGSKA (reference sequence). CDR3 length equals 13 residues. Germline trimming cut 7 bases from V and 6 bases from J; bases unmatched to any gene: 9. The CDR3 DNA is TGCAGTGGTGAGGGACCGGGGGGCAATGAGCAGTTCTTC. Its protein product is CSGEGPGGNEQFF.

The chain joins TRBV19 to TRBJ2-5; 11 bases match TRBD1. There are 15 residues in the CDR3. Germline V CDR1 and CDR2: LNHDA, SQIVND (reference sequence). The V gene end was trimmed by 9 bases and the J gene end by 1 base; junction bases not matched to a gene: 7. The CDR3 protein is CASGTGGMLQETQYF. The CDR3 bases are TGTGCCAGCGGGACAGGGGGGATGCTCCAAGAGACCCAGTACTTC.

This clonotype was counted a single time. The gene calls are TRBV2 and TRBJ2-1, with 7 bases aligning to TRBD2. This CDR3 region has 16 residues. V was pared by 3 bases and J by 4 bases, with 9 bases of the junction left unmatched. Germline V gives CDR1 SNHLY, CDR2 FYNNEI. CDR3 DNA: TGTGCCAGCAGTGATCTTGGCGGGAGCGTTTACAATGAGCAGTTCTTC. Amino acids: CASSDLGGSVYNEQFF.

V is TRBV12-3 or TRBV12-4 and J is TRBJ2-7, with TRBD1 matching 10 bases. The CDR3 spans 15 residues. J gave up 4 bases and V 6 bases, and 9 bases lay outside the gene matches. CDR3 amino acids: CASSRGGTGAYEQYF. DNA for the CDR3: TGTGCCAGCAGCCGTGGAGGGACAGGGGCTTACGAGCAGTACTTC.

CDR3 sequence (DNA): TGTGCCAGCAGCGTCTCGCCGGGACTAGGGGGTTTCGGTGAGCAGTTCTTC. This encodes CASSVSPGLGGFGEQFF. This chain connects TRBV9 to TRBJ2-1, with 8 bases identical to TRBD2. The CDR3 extends over 17 amino acids. Germline CDR1 reads SGDLS; CDR2 reads YYNGEE. The V and J ends lost 2 bases and 9 bases, in that order; junction bases with no gene match: 16.

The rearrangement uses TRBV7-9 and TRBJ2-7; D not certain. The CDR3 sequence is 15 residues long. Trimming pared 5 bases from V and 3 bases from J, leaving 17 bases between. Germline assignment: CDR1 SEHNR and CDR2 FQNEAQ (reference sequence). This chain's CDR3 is CASSVGPGRVYEQYF. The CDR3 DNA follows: TGTGCCAGCAGCGTAGGACCCGGTCGTGTCTACGAGCAGTACTTC.

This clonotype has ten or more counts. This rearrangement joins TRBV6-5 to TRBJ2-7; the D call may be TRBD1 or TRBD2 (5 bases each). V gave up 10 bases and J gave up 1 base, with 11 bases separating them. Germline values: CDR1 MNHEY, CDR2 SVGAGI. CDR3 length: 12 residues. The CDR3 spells CATRDGSYEQYF. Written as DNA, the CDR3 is TGTGCCACCAGGGACGGTTCCTACGAGCAGTACTTC.

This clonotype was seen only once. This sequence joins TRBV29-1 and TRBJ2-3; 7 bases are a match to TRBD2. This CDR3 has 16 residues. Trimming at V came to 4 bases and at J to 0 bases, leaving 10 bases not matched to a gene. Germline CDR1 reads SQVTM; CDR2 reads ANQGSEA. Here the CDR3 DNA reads TGCAGCGTTGTTGGGTCGGCGGGAGTTAGCACAGATACGCAGTATTTT. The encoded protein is CSVVGSAGVSTDTQYF.

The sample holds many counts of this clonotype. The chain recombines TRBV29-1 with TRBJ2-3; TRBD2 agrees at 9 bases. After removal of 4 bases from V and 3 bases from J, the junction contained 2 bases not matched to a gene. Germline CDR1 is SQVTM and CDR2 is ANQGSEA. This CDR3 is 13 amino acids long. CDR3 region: CSVARGGTDTQYF. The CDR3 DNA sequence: TGCAGCGTTGCGCGGGGGGGGACAGATACGCAGTATTTT.

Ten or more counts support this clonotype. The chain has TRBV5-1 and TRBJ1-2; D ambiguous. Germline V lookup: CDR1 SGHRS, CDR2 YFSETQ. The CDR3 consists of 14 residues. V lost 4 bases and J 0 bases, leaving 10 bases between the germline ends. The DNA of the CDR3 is TGCGCCAGCAGCCTACACCCAACTAACTATGGCTACACCTTC. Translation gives CASSLHPTNYGYTF.

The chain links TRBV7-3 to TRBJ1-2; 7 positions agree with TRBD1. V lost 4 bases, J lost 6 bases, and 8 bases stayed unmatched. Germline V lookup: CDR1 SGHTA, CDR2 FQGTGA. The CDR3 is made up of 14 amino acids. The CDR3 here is CASSSRQGWDGYTF. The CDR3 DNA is TGTGCCAGCAGCTCCCGACAGGGCTGGGATGGCTACACCTTC.

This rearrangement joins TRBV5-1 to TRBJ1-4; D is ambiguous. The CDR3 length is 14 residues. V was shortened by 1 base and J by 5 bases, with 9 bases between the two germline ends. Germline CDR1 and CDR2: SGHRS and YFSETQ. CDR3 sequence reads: CASSLTVGNEKLFF. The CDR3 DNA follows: TGCGCCAGCAGCTTGACAGTCGGGAATGAAAAACTGTTTTTT.

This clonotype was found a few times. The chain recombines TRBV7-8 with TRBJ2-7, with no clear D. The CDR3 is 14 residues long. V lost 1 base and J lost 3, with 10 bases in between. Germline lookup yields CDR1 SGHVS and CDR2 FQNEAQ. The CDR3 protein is CASSLELGRYEQYF. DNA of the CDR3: TGTGCCAGCAGCTTAGAGTTAGGGCGCTACGAGCAGTACTTC.

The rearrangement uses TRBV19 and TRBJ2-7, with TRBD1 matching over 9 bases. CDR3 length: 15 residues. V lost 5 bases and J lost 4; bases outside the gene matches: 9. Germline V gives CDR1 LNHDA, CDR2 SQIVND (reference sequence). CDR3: CASSSPGQGSYEQYF. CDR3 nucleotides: TGTGCCAGTAGTTCCCCGGGACAGGGATCGTACGAGCAGTACTTC.

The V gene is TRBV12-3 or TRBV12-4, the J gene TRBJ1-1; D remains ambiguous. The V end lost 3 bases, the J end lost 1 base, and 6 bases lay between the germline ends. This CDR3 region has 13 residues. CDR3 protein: CASSFIGNTEAFF. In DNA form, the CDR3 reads TGTGCCAGCAGTTTCATTGGGAACACTGAAGCTTTCTTT.

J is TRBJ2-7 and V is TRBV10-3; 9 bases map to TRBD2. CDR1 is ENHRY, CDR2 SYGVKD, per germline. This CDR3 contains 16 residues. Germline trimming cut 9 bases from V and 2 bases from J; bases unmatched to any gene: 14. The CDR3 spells CAMSSSQAGGAYEQYF. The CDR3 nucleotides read TGTGCCATGTCTTCATCCCAAGCGGGGGGCGCCTACGAGCAGTACTTC.